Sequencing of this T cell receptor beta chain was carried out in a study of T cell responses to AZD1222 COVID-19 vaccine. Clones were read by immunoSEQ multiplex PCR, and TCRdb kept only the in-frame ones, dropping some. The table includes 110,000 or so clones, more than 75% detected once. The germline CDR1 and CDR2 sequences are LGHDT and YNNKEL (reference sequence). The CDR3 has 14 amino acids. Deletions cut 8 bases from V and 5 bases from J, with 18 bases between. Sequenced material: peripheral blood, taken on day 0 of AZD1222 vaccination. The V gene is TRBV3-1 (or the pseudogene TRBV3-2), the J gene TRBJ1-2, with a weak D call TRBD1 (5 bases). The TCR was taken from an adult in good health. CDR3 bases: TGTGCCAGCTCCCGCGGTCGGGGGTCATATGGCTACACCTTC. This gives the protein CASSRGRGSYGYTF.